Presented here are 23 T cell receptor beta chains from one specimen sequenced in a study of read filtering for tumor transcriptome and immune sequencing (dated by TCRdb to the early 2020s). Sequenced using an Illumina HiSeq 4000. TCR libraries were built from roughly 400 ng RNA with the Immunoverse kit, using molecular barcoded adaptors covering alpha/delta and beta/gamma chains. TCRdb cleaned the public reads at Q25 with fastp, built clones with MiXCR and kept in-frame beta chains. Rows with one shared CDR3 protein collapse into an entry with the most common genes and DNA. The sample table shows 60,000 to 75,000 distinct CDR3 sequences, and approximately 18% are seen once. The biggest ten clones account for about a tenth of the sample. Input material: a population of CD138-negative cells sorted from bone marrow. The cell subset or site label of this sample denotes: bone marrow mononuclear cells depleted of CD138+ plasma/myeloma cells by negative magnetic selection. Receptors were obtained from a donor aged 40 or older with multiple myeloma.

Concerning this clonotype: Sequence at one end of the junction differs from germline and may be a read error. This chain uses TRBV6-1 with TRBJ2-2; TRBD2 aligns across 13 bases. There are 17 residues in the CDR3. Per the germline V gene, CDR1 is MNHNS and CDR2 is SASEGT. The CDR3, as DNA: TGTGCCAGCAGTGAAGCCGGACTAGCGGGAGTCACCGGGGAGCTGTCTTTT. Its translation is CASSEAGLAGVTGELSF.

This clonotype showed up many times. The chain combines TRBV25-1 with TRBJ2-1; maybe TRBD2 (6 bases). The CDR3 runs 12 residues. Germline V CDR1 and CDR2: MGHDK, SYGVNS. V was pared by 8 bases and J by 5 bases, with 10 bases between. In nucleotides, the CDR3 is TGTGCCAGCGAGCTAGCGCACAATGAGCAGTTCTTC. Its protein is CASELAHNEQFF.

This clonotype was counted many times. The V gene is TRBV3-1, the J gene TRBJ2-5, with a weak D call TRBD1 (6 bases). V lost 1 base and J 5 bases, leaving 14 bases between the germline ends. Looked up from germline, CDR1 is LGHDT and CDR2 is YNNKEL (reference sequence). The CDR3 loop spans 15 amino acids. DNA of the CDR3: TGTGCCAGCAGCCAAGTGAGTGGGGGCTTGGAGACCCAGTACTTC. Amino acid sequence: CASSQVSGGLETQYF.

Within the sample, this clonotype is medium-sized (0.01 to 0.1%). J is TRBJ2-5 and V is TRBV12-3 or TRBV12-4; D ambiguous. CDR3 size: 11 residues. V lost 6 bases to trimming and J lost 5 bases, with 7 bases between them. Here the CDR3 reads CASSFRETQYF. Here the CDR3 DNA reads TGTGCCAGCAGCTTCCGGGAGACCCAGTACTTC.

A remark on this clonotype: One end of the junction does not line up with germline, which may come from a read error. The chain links TRBV6-5 to TRBJ1-1; D perhaps matches TRBD1 (6 bases). The CDR3 loop spans 13 amino acids. Germline values: CDR1 MNHEY, CDR2 SVGAGI. The CDR3 sequence is CASRGHLDTEAFF. DNA for the CDR3: TGTGCCAGCAGGGGACACCTGGACACAGAAGCTTTCTTT.

V usage is TRBV5-1 and J usage is TRBJ2-3, with 8 bases matching TRBD1. The germline V gene has CDR1 SGHRS and CDR2 YFSETQ. The CDR3 sequence is 15 residues long. J gave up 1 base and V 0 bases, and 1 base lay outside the gene matches. The CDR3 reads CASSLEDRGTDTQYF. CDR3 in DNA: TGCGCCAGCAGCTTGGAGGACAGGGGCACAGATACGCAGTATTTT.

The genes are TRBV24-1 and TRBJ2-2; D gene uncertain. The V end was cut by 0 bases, the J end by 0 bases, with 10 bases between. CDR1 is KGHDR, CDR2 SFDVKD, per germline. The CDR3 totals 17 residues. The CDR3 protein is CATSDLHRQANTGELFF. Written as DNA, the CDR3 is TGTGCCACCAGTGATTTGCATAGGCAGGCGAACACCGGGGAGCTGTTTTTT.

This clonotype was seen many times. V is TRBV30 and J is TRBJ1-1; D is unresolved. This CDR3 region has 12 residues. Trimming removed 3 bases from V and 6 bases from J, with 11 bases in between. Germline CDR1 reads GTSNPN; CDR2 reads SVGIG (reference sequence). The DNA of the CDR3 is TGTGCCTGGAGGGCGCAGGTGGCTGAAGCTTTCTTT. Protein product: CAWRAQVAEAFF.

In this sample, this clonotype turned up many times. The chain has TRBV20-1 and TRBJ2-4, with TRBD2 identical over 11 bases. Germline loops: CDR1 DFQATT, CDR2 SNEGSKA (reference sequence). Trimming at V came to 4 bases and at J to 13 bases, leaving 12 bases not matched to a gene. CDR3 size: 14 residues. CDR3 region: CSATPPLAGEAQYF. For the CDR3, the DNA is TGCAGTGCTACCCCTCCACTAGCGGGAGAGGCCCAGTACTTC.

At least ten counts were recorded for this clonotype. J is TRBJ1-1 and V is TRBV11-2; D ambiguous. Germline V CDR1 and CDR2: SGHAT, FQNNGV. The CDR3 is 13 residues long. The V end was cut by 3 bases, the J end by 1 base, with 6 bases between. CDR3 sequence: CASSLEGNTEAFF. The DNA for the CDR3 is TGTGCCAGCAGCTTGGAAGGGAACACTGAAGCTTTCTTT.

There are many counts of this clonotype. The V call is TRBV20-1, the J call TRBJ2-1, with TRBD2 identical over 11 bases. This CDR3 has 17 amino acids. Germline V gives CDR1 DFQATT, CDR2 SNEGSKA (reference sequence). V trimming: 4 bases; J trimming: 4 bases; junction bases outside the gene matches: 12. In DNA, the CDR3 is TGCAGTGCTACCACTCCGTTAGCGGGAGGGGGATACAATGAGCAGTTCTTC. This encodes CSATTPLAGGGYNEQFF.

This clonotype was picked up many times. V usage is TRBV5-1 and J usage is TRBJ2-1, with 8 bases matching TRBD2. Germline V gene sequence: CDR1 SGHRS, CDR2 YFSETQ. V was pared by 2 bases and J by 5 bases, with 6 bases of the junction left unmatched. This CDR3 has 15 amino acids. The CDR3 sequence: CASSFSGGSNNEQFF. CDR3 bases: TGCGCCAGCAGCTTCAGCGGGGGCAGCAACAATGAGCAGTTCTTC.

This clonotype was recorded many times. This chain links TRBV5-6 with TRBJ2-7; a possible D gene is TRBD2 (6 bases). The CDR3 is made up of 14 amino acids. CDR1 is SGHDT and CDR2 is YYEEEE in the germline V gene. With 3 bases removed from V and 1 base from J, the gap between germline ends came to 11 bases. The CDR3 DNA reads TGTGCCAGCAGCTCAGCCGGGACTTCCTACGAGCAGTACTTC. Encoded protein: CASSSAGTSYEQYF.

The CDR3, as DNA: TGTGCCAGCAGCTCCCTAGGACAGGGCTTCGAGCAGTACTTC. Translated, it gives CASSSLGQGFEQYF. The J gene is TRBJ2-7, the V gene TRBV11-2; TRBD1 agrees at 8 bases. The CDR3 sequence is 14 residues long. Germline lookup yields CDR1 SGHAT and CDR2 FQNNGV. V was pared by 4 bases and J by 6 bases, with 8 bases of the junction left unmatched.

This chain links TRBV20-1 with TRBJ2-2, with D unresolved. This CDR3 spans 14 amino acids. Trimming removed 6 bases at V and 1 base at J, with 12 bases between. Per germline, CDR1 DFQATT and CDR2 SNEGSKA (reference sequence). Here the CDR3 DNA reads TGCAGTGCCGGGCTACCCTTGAACACCGGGGAGCTGTTTTTT. Residues: CSAGLPLNTGELFF.

This clonotype was observed a single time. This may stem from a read error, because a much larger clone lies one nucleotide away. The V call is TRBV20-1, the J call TRBJ2-3, with D possibly TRBD1 on 5 matching bases. V was cut by 2 bases and J by 5 bases, with 20 bases left in between. Germline CDR1 is DFQATT and CDR2 is SNEGSKA (reference sequence). The CDR3 is 16 amino acids. This CDR3 is CSARTIAGNRRDTQYF. For the CDR3, the DNA is TGCAGTGCTAGAACGATCGCAGGGAACCGAAGAGATACGCAGTATTTT.

This clonotype was counted between two and nine times. With a much larger clone just one base away, this may be a read error. The chain recombines TRBV20-1 with TRBJ1-4, with 8 bases fitting TRBD1. In germline, CDR1 is DFQATT, CDR2 SNEGSKA (reference sequence). The CDR3 contains 15 residues. Trimming removed 2 bases from V and 8 bases from J; junction bases left unmatched: 10. CDR3: CSARSEGQEVEKLFF. The CDR3 region has the DNA TGCAGTGCTAGAAGTGAGGGACAGGAAGTAGAAAAACTGTTTTTT.

This clonotype showed up many times. The genes are TRBV3-1 and TRBJ2-1; possible D gene TRBD2, 6 bases. Germline V gives CDR1 LGHDT, CDR2 YNNKEL (reference sequence). Trimming removed 0 bases from V and 7 bases from J, with 13 bases in between. There are 15 residues in the CDR3. CDR3 loop: CASSQDRLGRNEQFF. The DNA for the CDR3 is TGTGCCAGCAGCCAAGACCGACTGGGGAGGAATGAGCAGTTCTTC.

This clonotype appeared many times. The V and J genes are TRBV5-1 and TRBJ2-6; TRBD2 matches at 7 bases. Unmatched junction bases numbered 4, after V lost 7 bases and J lost 0 bases. The CDR3 extends over 15 amino acids. Germline loops: CDR1 SGHRS, CDR2 YFSETQ. As DNA, the CDR3 is TGCGCCAGCGGGGAGGGACCCTCTGGGGCCAACGTCCTGACTTTC. Its protein product is CASGEGPSGANVLTF.

In this sample, this clonotype turned up many times. The V gene is TRBV13, the J gene TRBJ2-5, with 8 positions matching TRBD1. This CDR3 spans 15 amino acids. CDR1 is PRHDT, CDR2 FYEKMQ, per germline (reference sequence). Trimming took 4 bases from V and 5 from J; bases not matched to a gene: 9. The CDR3 loop reads CASSSAGQGHETQYF. CDR3 in DNA: TGTGCCAGCAGCTCTGCCGGACAGGGCCACGAGACCCAGTACTTC.

This clonotype occurred many times. J is TRBJ2-3 and V is TRBV2; D unresolved. Trimming took off 7 bases at V and 5 bases at J, with 7 bases between the two ends. The germline gives CDR1 SNHLY, CDR2 FYNNEI. CDR3 size: 11 residues. DNA of the CDR3: TGTGCCAGCAAGACCGGAGATACGCAGTATTTT. Amino acids: CASKTGDTQYF.

The DNA for the CDR3 is TGTGCCAGCTCACTACAGGCAGGGTCTGGGGTACTCGAGCAGTACTTC. It translates to CASSLQAGSGVLEQYF. This chain connects TRBV18 to TRBJ2-7, with D tentatively TRBD1 (5 bases). The ends were cut back, 4 bases at V and 6 bases at J, with 22 bases in the middle. The CDR3 covers 16 residues. Germline lookup yields CDR1 KGHSH and CDR2 LQKENI.

Many counts were recorded for this clonotype. The rearrangement links TRBV29-1 to TRBJ2-2; 7 nucleotides match TRBD1. V trimming: 2 bases; J trimming: 3 bases; junction bases outside the gene matches: 6. Germline-derived CDR1 and CDR2 are SQVTM and ANQGSEA. The CDR3 totals 15 residues. The CDR3 coding sequence is TGCAGCGTTGAAACGGGGACAGCTTACACCGGGGAGCTGTTTTTT. This sequence encodes CSVETGTAYTGELFF.